This T cell receptor beta chain was recovered during a study of blood T cell repertoires in COVID-19. Per the original data handling: Amplifying reference gene primers gave estimates of nucleated cell counts. This table comes from immunoSEQ multiplex PCR, and its TCRdb copy is limited to in-frame clones, with some not included. V, J and clone size derive from that table, while D and trimming were established from the DNA sequence. The sample lists fewer than 200,000 clones; approximately 83% were seen once. Trimming removed 4 bases from V and 0 bases from J; junction bases left unmatched: 4. This CDR3 has 15 residues. Germline CDR1 LGHDT, CDR2 YNNKEL (reference sequence).

This sequence originates from a human donor in a cohort sampled during active COVID-19. This chain joins TRBV3-1 (or the pseudogene TRBV3-2) and TRBJ2-7; 9 nucleotides match TRBD2. The sequenced material came from peripheral blood. CDR3 sequence (DNA): TGTGCCAGCAGCCCGAGCGGGAGGAACTCCTACGAGCAGTACTTC. This translates into CASSPSGRNSYEQYF.